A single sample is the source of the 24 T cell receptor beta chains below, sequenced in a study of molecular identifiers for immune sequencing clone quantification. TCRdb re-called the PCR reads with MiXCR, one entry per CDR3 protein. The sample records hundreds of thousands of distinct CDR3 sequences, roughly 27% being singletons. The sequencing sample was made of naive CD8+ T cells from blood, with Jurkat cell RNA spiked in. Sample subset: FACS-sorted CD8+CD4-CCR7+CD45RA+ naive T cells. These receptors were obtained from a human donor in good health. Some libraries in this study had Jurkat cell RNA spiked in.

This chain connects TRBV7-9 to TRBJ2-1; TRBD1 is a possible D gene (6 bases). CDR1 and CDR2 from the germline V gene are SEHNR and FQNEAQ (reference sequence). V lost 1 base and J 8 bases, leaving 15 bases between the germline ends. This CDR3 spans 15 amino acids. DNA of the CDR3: TGTGCCAGCAGCTTAGGACAGGAGAATCACTATGAGCAGTTCTTC. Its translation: CASSLGQENHYEQFF. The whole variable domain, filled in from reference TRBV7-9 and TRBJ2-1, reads DTGVSQNPRHKITKRGQNVTFRCDPISEHNRLYWYRQTLGQGPEFLTYFQNEAQLEKSRLLSDRFSAERPKGSFSTLEIQRTEQGDSAMYLCASSLGQENHYEQFFGPGTRLTVL.

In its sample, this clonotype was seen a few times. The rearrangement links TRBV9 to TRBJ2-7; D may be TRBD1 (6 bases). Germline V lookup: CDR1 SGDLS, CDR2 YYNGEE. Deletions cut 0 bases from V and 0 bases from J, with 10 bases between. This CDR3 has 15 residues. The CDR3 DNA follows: TGTGCCAGCAGCGTAGGTGGGACACCCTCCTACGAGCAGTACTTC. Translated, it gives CASSVGGTPSYEQYF. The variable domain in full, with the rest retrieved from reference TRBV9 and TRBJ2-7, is DSGVTQTPKHLITATGQRVTLRCSPRSGDLSVYWYQQSLDQGLQFLIQYYNGEERAKGNILERFSAQQFPDLHSELNLSSLELGDSALYFCASSVGGTPSYEQYFGPGTRLTVT.

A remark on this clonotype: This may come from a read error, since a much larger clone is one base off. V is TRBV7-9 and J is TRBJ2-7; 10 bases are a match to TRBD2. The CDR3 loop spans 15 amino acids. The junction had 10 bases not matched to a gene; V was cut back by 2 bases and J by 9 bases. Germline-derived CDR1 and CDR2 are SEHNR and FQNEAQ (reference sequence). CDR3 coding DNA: TGTGCCAGCAGCTTATACAGCGGGAGGGCTGACGGGCAGTACTTC. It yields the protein CASSLYSGRADGQYF.

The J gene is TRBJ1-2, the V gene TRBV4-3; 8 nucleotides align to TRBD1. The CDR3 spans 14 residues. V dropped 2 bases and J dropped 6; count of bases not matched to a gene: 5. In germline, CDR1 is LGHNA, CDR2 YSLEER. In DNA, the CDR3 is TGCGCCAGCAGCCAACCCGGGACAGGCCATGGCTACACCTTC. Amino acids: CASSQPGTGHGYTF.

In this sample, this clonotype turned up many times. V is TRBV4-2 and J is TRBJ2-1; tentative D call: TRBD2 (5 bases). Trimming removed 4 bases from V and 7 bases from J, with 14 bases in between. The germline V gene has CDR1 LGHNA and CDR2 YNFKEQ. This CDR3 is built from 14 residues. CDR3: CASSRRTGENEQFF. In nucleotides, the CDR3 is TGTGCCAGCAGCCGGAGGACCGGGGAAAATGAGCAGTTCTTC.

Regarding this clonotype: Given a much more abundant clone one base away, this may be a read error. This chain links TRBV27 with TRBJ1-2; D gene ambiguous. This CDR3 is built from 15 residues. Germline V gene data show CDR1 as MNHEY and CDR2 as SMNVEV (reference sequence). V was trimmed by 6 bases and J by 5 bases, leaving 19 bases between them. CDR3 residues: CASRGLVSAGYGYTF. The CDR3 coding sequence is TGTGCCAGCAGGGGGTTAGTCAGTGCTGGATATGGCTACACCTTC.

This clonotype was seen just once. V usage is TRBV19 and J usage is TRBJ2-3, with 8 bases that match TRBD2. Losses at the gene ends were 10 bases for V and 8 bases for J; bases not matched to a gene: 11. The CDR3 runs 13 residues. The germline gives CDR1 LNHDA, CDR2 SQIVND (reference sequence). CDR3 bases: TGTGCCACATCGGATAGCGGGATTGGTACGCAGTATTTT. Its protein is CATSDSGIGTQYF.

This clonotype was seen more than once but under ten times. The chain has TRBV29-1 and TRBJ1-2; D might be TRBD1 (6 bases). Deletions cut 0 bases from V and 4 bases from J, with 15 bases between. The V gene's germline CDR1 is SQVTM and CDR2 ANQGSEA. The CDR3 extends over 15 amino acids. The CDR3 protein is CSVEEGRGFGYGYTF. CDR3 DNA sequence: TGCAGCGTTGAAGAGGGGAGGGGGTTTGGCTATGGCTACACCTTC.

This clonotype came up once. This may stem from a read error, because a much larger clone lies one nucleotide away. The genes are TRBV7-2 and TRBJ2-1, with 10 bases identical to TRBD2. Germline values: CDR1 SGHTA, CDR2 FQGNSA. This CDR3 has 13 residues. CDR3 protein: CASGLGRLAGQFF. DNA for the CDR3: TGTGCCAGCGGCTTAGGCCGACTAGCGGGGCAGTTCTTC. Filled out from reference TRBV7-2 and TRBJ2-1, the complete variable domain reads GAGVSQSPSNKVTEKGKDVELRCDPISGHTALYWYRQSLGQGLEFLIYFQGNSAPDKSGLPSDRFSAERTGGSVSTLTIQRTQQEDSAVYLCASGLGRLAGQFFGPGTRLTVL.

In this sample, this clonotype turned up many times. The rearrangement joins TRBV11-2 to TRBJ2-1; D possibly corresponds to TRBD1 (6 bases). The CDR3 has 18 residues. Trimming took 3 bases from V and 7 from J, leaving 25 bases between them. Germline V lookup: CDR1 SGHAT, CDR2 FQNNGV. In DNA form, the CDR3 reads TGTGCCAGCAGCTTTGAGCCCTCAACAGGGTATGAGGGGAATGAGCAGTTCTTC. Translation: CASSFEPSTGYEGNEQFF.

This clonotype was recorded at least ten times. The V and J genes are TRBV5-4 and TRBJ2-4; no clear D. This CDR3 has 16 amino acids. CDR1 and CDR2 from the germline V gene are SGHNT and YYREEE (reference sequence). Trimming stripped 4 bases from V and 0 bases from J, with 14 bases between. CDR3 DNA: TGTGCCAGCAGCCGCCCTGGTGAGCTAGCCAAAAACATTCAGTACTTC. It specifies CASSRPGELAKNIQYF. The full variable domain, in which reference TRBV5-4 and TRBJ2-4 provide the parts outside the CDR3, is ETGVTQSPTHLIKTRGQQVTLRCSSQSGHNTVSWYQQALGQGPQFIFQYYREEENGRGNFPPRFSGLQFPNYSSELNVNALELDDSALYLCASSRPGELAKNIQYFGAGTRLSVL.

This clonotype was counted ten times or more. CDR3 in amino acids: CASSSYFNTEAFF. For the CDR3, the DNA is TGTGCCAGCAGCTCCTACTTTAACACTGAAGCTTTCTTT. This chain joins TRBV7-2 and TRBJ1-1; D gene ambiguous. V shed 4 bases and J shed 2 bases, with 8 bases lying between them. CDR3 size: 13 residues. CDR1 is SGHTA and CDR2 is FQGNSA in the germline V gene. Using reference TRBV7-2 and TRBJ1-1 for the parts outside the CDR3, the full variable domain is GAGVSQSPSNKVTEKGKDVELRCDPISGHTALYWYRQSLGQGLEFLIYFQGNSAPDKSGLPSDRFSAERTGGSVSTLTIQRTQQEDSAVYLCASSSYFNTEAFFGQGTRLTVV.

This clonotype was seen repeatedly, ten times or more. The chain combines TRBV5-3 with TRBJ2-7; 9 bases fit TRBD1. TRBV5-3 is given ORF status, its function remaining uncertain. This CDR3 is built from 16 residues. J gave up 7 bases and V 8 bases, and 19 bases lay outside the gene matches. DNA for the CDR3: TGTGCCAGCAGCCCAGAATCGTGGACAGGGGCACGGGAGCAGTACTTC. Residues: CASSPESWTGAREQYF.

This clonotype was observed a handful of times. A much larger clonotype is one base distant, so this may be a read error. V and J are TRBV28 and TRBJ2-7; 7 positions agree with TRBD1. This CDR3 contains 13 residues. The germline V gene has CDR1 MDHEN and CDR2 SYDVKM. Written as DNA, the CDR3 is TGTCCCAGCAGCCCTAGGACAGGTAACGAGCAGTACTTC. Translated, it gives CPSSPRTGNEQYF.

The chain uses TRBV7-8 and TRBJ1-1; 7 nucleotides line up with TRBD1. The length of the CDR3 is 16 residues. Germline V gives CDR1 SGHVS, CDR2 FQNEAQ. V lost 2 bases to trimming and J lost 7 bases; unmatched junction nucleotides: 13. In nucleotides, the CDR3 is TGTGCCAGCAGCTTACACCCGGGACAGAGCACTGTTGAAGCTTTCTTT. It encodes CASSLHPGQSTVEAFF.

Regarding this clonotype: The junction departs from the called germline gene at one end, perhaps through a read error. The CDR3 sequence: CASSPAPPGTDIEAFF. The CDR3 DNA reads TGTGCCAGCTCACCGGCCCCGCCCGGGACAGATATTGAAGCCTTCTTT. This sequence joins TRBV18 and TRBJ1-1, with 7 nucleotides matching TRBD1. Germline CDR1 KGHSH, CDR2 LQKENI. CDR3 length: 16 residues.

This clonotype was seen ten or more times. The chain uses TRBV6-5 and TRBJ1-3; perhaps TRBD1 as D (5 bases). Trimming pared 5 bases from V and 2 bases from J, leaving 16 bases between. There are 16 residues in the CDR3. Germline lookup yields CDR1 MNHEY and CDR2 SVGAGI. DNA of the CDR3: TGTGCCAGCAGTCCAAACCGGGGGACCACTGGAAACACCATATATTTT. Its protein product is CASSPNRGTTGNTIYF.

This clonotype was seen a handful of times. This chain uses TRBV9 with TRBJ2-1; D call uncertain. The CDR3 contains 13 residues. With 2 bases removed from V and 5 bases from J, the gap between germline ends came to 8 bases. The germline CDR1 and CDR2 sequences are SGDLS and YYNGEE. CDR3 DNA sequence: TGTGCCAGCAGCGTCGGGCTCAACAATGAGCAGTTCTTC. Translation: CASSVGLNNEQFF.

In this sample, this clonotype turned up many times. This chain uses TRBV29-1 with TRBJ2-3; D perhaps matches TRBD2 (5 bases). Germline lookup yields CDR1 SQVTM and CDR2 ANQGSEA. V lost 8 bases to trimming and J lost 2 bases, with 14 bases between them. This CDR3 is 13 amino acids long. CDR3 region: CSSWGEDTDTQYF. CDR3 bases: TGCAGCTCCTGGGGAGAGGACACAGATACGCAGTATTTT.

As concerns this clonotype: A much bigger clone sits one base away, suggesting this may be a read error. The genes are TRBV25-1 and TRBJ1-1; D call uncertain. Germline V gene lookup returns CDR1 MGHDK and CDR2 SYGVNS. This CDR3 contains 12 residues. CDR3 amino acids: CASNGANTGAFF. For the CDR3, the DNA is TGTGCCAGCAACGGCGCGAACACTGGAGCTTTCTTT.

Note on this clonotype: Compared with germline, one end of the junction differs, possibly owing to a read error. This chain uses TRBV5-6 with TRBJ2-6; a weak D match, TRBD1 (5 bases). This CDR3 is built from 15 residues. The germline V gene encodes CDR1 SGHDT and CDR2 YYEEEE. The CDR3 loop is CASSPWGSGASVLTF. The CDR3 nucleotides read TGTGCCAGCAGCCCGTGGGGCTCTGGGGCCAGCGTCCTGACTTTC.

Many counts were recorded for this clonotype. The CDR3 bases are TGTGCCACCAGCAGAGATCGGGGGGAGGGCCGGTCCTACGAGCAGTACTTC. This codes for CATSRDRGEGRSYEQYF. J is TRBJ2-7 and V is TRBV15; 7 bases fit TRBD2. This CDR3 has 17 residues. The germline V gene encodes CDR1 LNHNV and CDR2 YYDKDF (reference sequence). The V segment lost 0 bases and the J segment 1 base; nucleotides outside the gene matches: 9.

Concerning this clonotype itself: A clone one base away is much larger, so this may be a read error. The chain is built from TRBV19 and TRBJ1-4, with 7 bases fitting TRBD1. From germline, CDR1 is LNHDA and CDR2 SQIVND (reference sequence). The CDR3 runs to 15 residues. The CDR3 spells CASSDPGQTNEKLIF. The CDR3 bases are TGTGCCAGTAGTGATCCGGGACAGACAAATGAAAAACTGATTTTT.

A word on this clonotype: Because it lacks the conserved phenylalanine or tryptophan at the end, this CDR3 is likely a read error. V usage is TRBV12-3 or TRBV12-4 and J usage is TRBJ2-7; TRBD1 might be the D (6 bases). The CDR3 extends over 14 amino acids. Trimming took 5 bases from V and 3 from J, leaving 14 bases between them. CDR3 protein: CASSASGHLYEQYL. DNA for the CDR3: TGTGCCAGCAGTGCTTCGGGACACCTCTACGAGCAGTACCTC.